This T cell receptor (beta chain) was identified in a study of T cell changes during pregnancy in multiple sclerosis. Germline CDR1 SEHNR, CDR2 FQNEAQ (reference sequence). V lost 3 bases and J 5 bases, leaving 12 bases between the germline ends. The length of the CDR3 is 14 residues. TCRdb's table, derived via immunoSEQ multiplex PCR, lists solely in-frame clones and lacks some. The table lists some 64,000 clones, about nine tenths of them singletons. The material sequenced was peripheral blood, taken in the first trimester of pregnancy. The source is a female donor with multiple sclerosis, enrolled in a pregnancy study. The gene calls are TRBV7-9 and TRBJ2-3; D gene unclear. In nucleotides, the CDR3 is TGTGCCAGCAGCTTGGTAGGAGCACGAGATACGCAGTATTTT. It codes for CASSLVGARDTQYF.